This T cell receptor (beta chain) was documented in a study of early T cells in non-severe SARS-CoV-2 infection. Background on the study: From unsorted whole blood, bulk RNA was sequenced, and the chains remained unpaired.

Notes on the study in general: There was a bias toward anti-spike CD8 responses in VDJdb matching, which missed private and CD4 specificities.

Trimming shortened V by 2 bases and J by 2 bases, and 5 bases separated the two germline ends. The germline V gene has CDR1 SQVTM and CDR2 ANQGSEA. The CDR3 consists of 12 residues. Unique molecular identifiers were affixed to single, distinct cDNA molecules. MiXCR, applied by TCRdb to the 5' RACE reads, yields one record per CDR3 protein. The table includes approximately 120,000 distinct CDR3 sequences, about 15% detected once. The table lists this clonotype with a count of one. The antigen remains unidentified. What was sequenced was whole blood. The V call is TRBV29-1, the J call TRBJ2-3; D gene ambiguous. The clonotype was recovered from an adult who was a healthcare worker with PCR-confirmed SARS-CoV-2 infection or an uninfected control (not recorded which). CDR3 protein: CSVETATDTQYF. CDR3 bases: TGCAGCGTTGAAACAGCCACAGATACGCAGTATTTT.